A single sample is the source of the 3 T cell receptor beta chains below, sequenced in a study of T cell responses to AZD1222 COVID-19 vaccine. Libraries were prepared by immunoSEQ multiplex PCR; TCRdb keeps only in-frame clonotypes and omits some of them. The table has roughly 100,000 clones, about nine tenths seen once. The starting material was peripheral blood, obtained on day 0 of AZD1222 vaccination. Receptors originate from an adult in good health.

This chain connects TRBV6-5 to TRBJ2-7, with TRBD2 matching over 8 bases. Germline V lookup: CDR1 MNHEY, CDR2 SVGAGI. This CDR3 region has 13 residues. V gave up 10 bases and J gave up 5 bases; unmatched junction bases: 10. In DNA form, the CDR3 reads TGTGCCACCGGCGGCGGGGGGCCCAACGAGCAGTACTTC. Translation gives CATGGGGPNEQYF.

V gene TRBV28 combines with J gene TRBJ2-4; D is perhaps TRBD2 (6 bases). The CDR3 sequence is 19 residues long. V was cut by 3 bases and J by 1 base, with 22 bases left in between. Germline loops: CDR1 MDHEN, CDR2 SYDVKM. DNA of the CDR3: TGTGCCAGCAGTTTTACTTATGGGGGGACTCCCGGGGCCAAAAACATTCAGTACTTC. Amino acid sequence: CASSFTYGGTPGAKNIQYF.

The gene calls are TRBV28 and TRBJ2-1; 15 bases are a match to TRBD2. Germline-derived CDR1 and CDR2 are MDHEN and SYDVKM. The CDR3 is made up of 17 amino acids. V gave up 2 bases and J gave up 4 bases; unmatched junction bases: 3. DNA for the CDR3: TGTGCCAGCAGTTTAGGGGGACTAGCGGGAGGATACAATGAGCAGTTCTTC. Amino acid sequence: CASSLGGLAGGYNEQFF.